A single sample gave rise to the 27 T cell receptor beta chains below, sequenced in a study of glioma-infiltrating T cells. Using RNA template, CDR3s of TCR alpha and beta were amplified with iRepertoire arm-PCR. TCRdb analysed the multiplex PCR reads with MiXCR anew, one entry per CDR3 protein. Altogether under 200,000 distinct CDR3 sequences are present, more than 35% being singletons, with the ten largest covering about 5.2%. Sequences were obtained from glioma tissue, nonneoplastic brain tissue, or PBMCs (not recorded which). These receptor sequences come from a human donor with low-grade glioma or glioblastoma, undergoing nonglioma brain surgery, or in good health (not recorded which).

The sample holds a few counts of this clonotype. The rearrangement joins TRBV29-1 to TRBJ2-7; D could derive from TRBD1 or TRBD2 (5 bases each). The V end was cut by 0 bases, the J end by 6 bases, with 12 bases between. Germline loops: CDR1 SQVTM, CDR2 ANQGSEA. The CDR3 is 13 residues long. The CDR3, as DNA: TGCAGCGTTGAAGATCTAAGTGGGGGCGAGCAGTACTTC. This translates into CSVEDLSGGEQYF.

This clonotype has a single count. A much larger clonotype is one base distant, so this may be a read error. The chain carries TRBV27 and TRBJ2-1, with D unresolved. Per germline, CDR1 MNHEY and CDR2 SMNVEV (reference sequence). The CDR3 contains 15 residues. The CDR3 spells CATSDTTPLHNEQFF. The DNA for the CDR3 is TGTGCCACCAGTGATACTACCCCACTGCACAATGAGCAGTTCTTC.

The sample holds a few counts of this clonotype. The chain carries TRBV29-1 and TRBJ1-1; tentatively, D is TRBD1 (6 bases). The CDR3 loop spans 15 amino acids. The ends were cut back, 6 bases at V and 1 base at J, with 18 bases in the middle. The V gene's germline CDR1 is SQVTM and CDR2 ANQGSEA. As DNA, the CDR3 is TGCAGCGTCGGCACAGGGACCCGGTCGAACACTGAAGCTTTCTTT. This translates into CSVGTGTRSNTEAFF.

The V and J genes are TRBV20-1 and TRBJ1-3; the D is unclear. The V and J ends lost 1 base and 14 bases respectively, with 24 bases between them. The germline gives CDR1 DFQATT, CDR2 SNEGSKA (reference sequence). The CDR3 is made up of 15 amino acids. CDR3 in amino acids: CSARGSRHSGNTVYF. The CDR3 region has the DNA TGCAGTGCTAGAGGTAGCCGACACTCTGGAAACACAGTATATTTT.

About this clonotype: A junction end diverges from the germline sequence, so it may reflect a read error. The chain links TRBV20-1 to TRBJ1-5; a possible D gene is TRBD1 (5 bases). Germline V lookup: CDR1 DFQATT, CDR2 SNEGSKA (reference sequence). This CDR3 comprises 16 residues. The CDR3 DNA reads as TGCAGTGCTAGCCCCTGGGGGGGGAGAGGAGATCAGCGCCAGCATTTT. It yields the protein CSASPWGGRGDQRQHF.

This clonotype was detected only once. A read error may be the cause here, since a much bigger clone is one base away. V usage is TRBV28 and J usage is TRBJ2-7, with TRBD2 matching 8 bases. CDR3 length equals 16 residues. V was pared by 6 bases and J by 3 bases, with 13 bases of the junction left unmatched. Germline CDR1 MDHEN, CDR2 SYDVKM. The CDR3 DNA reads as TGTGCCAGCAGCTCGAGCGGGAGTAATCCCTGCTACGAGCAGTACTTC. It encodes CASSSSGSNPCYEQYF.

This clonotype was seen repeatedly, ten times or more. The V call is TRBV28, the J call TRBJ2-1; weak D call: TRBD2 (5 bases). CDR3 length equals 13 residues. Germline V gene sequence: CDR1 MDHEN, CDR2 SYDVKM. V was pared by 3 bases and J by 6 bases, with 9 bases between. The CDR3 spells CASSLEDINEQFF. In DNA form, the CDR3 reads TGTGCCAGCAGTTTGGAGGATATCAATGAGCAGTTCTTC.

The CDR3 region is CASSPGTSTQETQYF. Written as DNA, the CDR3 is TGTGCCAGCAGTCCAGGGACTAGCACCCAAGAGACCCAGTACTTC. This chain connects TRBV28 to TRBJ2-5; TRBD2 matches at 9 bases. Per germline, CDR1 MDHEN and CDR2 SYDVKM. Trimming took 5 bases from V and 1 from J; bases not matched to a gene: 5. This CDR3 is built from 15 residues.

This clonotype was picked up many times. V usage is TRBV6-6 and J usage is TRBJ1-2; 9 nucleotides line up with TRBD1. This CDR3 comprises 15 residues. The V segment lost 2 bases and the J segment 5 bases; nucleotides outside the gene matches: 6. Germline V CDR1 and CDR2: MNHNY, SVGAGI (reference sequence). The CDR3 DNA reads as TGTGCCAGCAGTTACCTCACAGGGGGCGAGTATGGCTACACCTTC. Its translation: CASSYLTGGEYGYTF.

The sample holds many counts of this clonotype. The gene calls are TRBV27 and TRBJ2-7; D may be TRBD1 (5 bases). CDR3 length: 15 amino acids. The V end was cut by 2 bases, the J end by 0 bases, with 11 bases between. The germline gives CDR1 MNHEY, CDR2 SMNVEV (reference sequence). The CDR3 is CASSLDSWTSYEQYF. For the CDR3, the DNA is TGTGCCAGCAGTTTAGACAGTTGGACCTCCTACGAGCAGTACTTC.

The chain links TRBV20-1 to TRBJ2-3, with D possibly being TRBD1 (6 bases). This CDR3 contains 13 residues. Germline CDR1 is DFQATT and CDR2 is SNEGSKA (reference sequence). With 6 bases removed from V and 2 bases from J, the gap between germline ends came to 12 bases. CDR3 in DNA: TGCAGTGCCCCAGGGACACACACAGATACGCAGTATTTT. Translated, it gives CSAPGTHTDTQYF.

In the case of this clonotype: A clone one base away is much larger, so this may be a read error. V is TRBV7-6 and J is TRBJ1-5; D is uncertain. Per germline, CDR1 SGHVS and CDR2 FNYEAQ. This CDR3 contains 12 residues. CDR3 sequence reads: CASSGRNQPKHF. The DNA for the CDR3 is TGTGCCAGCAGCGGCCGCAATCAGCCCAAGCATTTT.

This clonotype has a single count. Just one base apart from a much larger clone, this may be a read error. The rearrangement joins TRBV20-1 to TRBJ2-3; TRBD2 matches 10 bases. Germline CDR1 reads DFQATT; CDR2 reads SNEGSKA (reference sequence). The CDR3 totals 16 residues. DNA for the CDR3: TGCAGTGCTACCGAAGCGGGAGGGCCTGAGGCAGATAAGCAGTATTTT. The encoded protein is CSATEAGGPEADKQYF.

This clonotype has only a few counts. The V and J genes are TRBV29-1 and TRBJ1-3; unclear D gene. CDR1 and CDR2 (germline): SQVTM, ANQGSEA. The ends were cut back, 6 bases at V and 1 base at J, with 7 bases in the middle. This CDR3 has 12 amino acids. The CDR3 sequence: CSVESSGNTIYF. The CDR3 DNA reads TGCAGCGTGGAAAGTTCTGGAAACACCATATATTTT.

In the case of this clonotype: One end of the junction fails to match germline, which may point to a read error. The chain couples TRBV20-1 to TRBJ2-7, with 8 bases fitting TRBD2. CDR1 is DFQATT, CDR2 SNEGSKA, per germline (reference sequence). CDR3 length equals 14 residues. CDR3 sequence reads: CSASSGTRSYEKFF. CDR3 coding DNA: TGCAGTGCTAGCTCCGGGACTAGATCCTACGAGAAGTTCTTC.

The V gene is TRBV7-9, the J gene TRBJ2-3; 7 bases are shared with TRBD2. V lost 2 bases to trimming and J lost 6 bases; unmatched junction nucleotides: 5. The CDR3 extends over 14 amino acids. Germline-derived CDR1 and CDR2 are SEHNR and FQNEAQ (reference sequence). The CDR3 coding sequence is TGTGCCAGCAGCTTATCGCGGGAGAGGGATACGCAGTATTTT. Translating gives CASSLSRERDTQYF.

This rearrangement joins TRBV11-2 to TRBJ2-2, with D perhaps TRBD1 (6 bases). Per the germline V gene, CDR1 is SGHAT and CDR2 is FQNNGV. The CDR3 is made up of 14 amino acids. The germline V and J ends were trimmed by 6 bases and 5 bases, with 13 bases remaining between them. The chain's CDR3 is CASSRPQGTGELFF. CDR3 DNA: TGTGCCAGCAGTCGTCCACAGGGAACCGGGGAGCTGTTTTTT.

Details on this clonotype: One end of the junction fails to match germline, which may point to a read error. V is TRBV6-1 and J is TRBJ1-5, with a possible D match to TRBD1 (6 bases). Germline assignment: CDR1 MNHNS and CDR2 SASEGT. This CDR3 is 15 amino acids long. The CDR3 loop is CASSEIDGVGQHQHF. For the CDR3, the DNA is TGTGCCAGCAGTGAAATTGATGGGGTTGGACAGCACCAGCATTTT.

This clonotype was seen only a few times. A read error may explain this, as a much larger clone is one base away. The chain recombines TRBV15 with TRBJ2-3, with D tentatively TRBD1 (5 bases). Per the germline V gene, CDR1 is LNHNV and CDR2 is YYDKDF (reference sequence). The CDR3 has 14 amino acids. CDR3 coding DNA: TGTGCCACCAGCAGAGATCAGGGCCTGGGTACGAAGTATTTT. It yields the protein CATSRDQGLGTKYF.

In this sample, this clonotype turned up many times. V is TRBV14 and J is TRBJ2-1, with 7 bases that match TRBD2. V lost 5 bases to trimming and J lost 10 bases; unmatched junction nucleotides: 17. The germline gives CDR1 SGHDN, CDR2 FVKESK. The CDR3 is made up of 16 amino acids. CDR3 nucleotide sequence: TGTGCCAGCAGCGCGCGGGGACTAAAGCATGATTACGAGCAGTTCTTC. Translation: CASSARGLKHDYEQFF.

This clonotype has a count of ten or more. This chain joins TRBV20-1 and TRBJ2-5, with 9 bases identical to TRBD2. CDR3 length: 13 residues. The J segment lost 3 bases and the V segment lost 2 bases, leaving 1 base of the junction unmatched. Germline values: CDR1 DFQATT, CDR2 SNEGSKA (reference sequence). The CDR3 region is CSARSSGKETQYF. CDR3 nucleotide sequence: TGCAGTGCTAGATCTAGCGGGAAAGAGACCCAGTACTTC.

The chain employs TRBV19 and TRBJ2-1; D uncertain. V was trimmed by 1 base and J by 11 bases, leaving 15 bases between them. The germline V gene has CDR1 LNHDA and CDR2 SQIVND (reference sequence). The CDR3 sequence is 14 residues long. CDR3 amino acids: CASSIAKLECQQFF. In DNA form, the CDR3 reads TGTGCCAGTAGTATAGCAAAACTGGAGTGCCAGCAGTTCTTC.

In the case of this clonotype: A much more abundant neighbour one base away suggests this may be a read error. V gene TRBV3-1 combines with J gene TRBJ2-2; D uncertain. Germline CDR1 and CDR2: LGHDT and YNNKEL (reference sequence). The CDR3 covers 14 residues. Trimming stripped 5 bases from V and 1 base from J, with 8 bases between. CDR3 protein: CASSCLENTGELFF. In DNA form, the CDR3 reads TGTGCCAGCAGCTGTTTGGAGAACACCGGGGAGCTGTTTTTT.

This clonotype was detected only a few times. J is TRBJ2-7 and V is TRBV7-8; a weak D match, TRBD2 (5 bases). V was pared by 2 bases and J by 2 bases, with 16 bases between. This CDR3 is 16 amino acids long. CDR1 and CDR2 from the germline V gene are SGHVS and FQNEAQ. CDR3 sequence reads: CASSLMGVDSPYEQYF. CDR3 nucleotides: TGTGCCAGCAGCTTAATGGGAGTGGACTCTCCCTACGAGCAGTACTTC.

In this sample, this clonotype turned up a few times. The V call is TRBV19, the J call TRBJ2-7, with D hard to call. This CDR3 is 15 amino acids long. CDR1 is LNHDA and CDR2 is SQIVND in the germline V gene (reference sequence). Trimming left V 3 bases short and J 4 bases short, with 16 bases between. CDR3 amino acids: CASSILQGRAYEQYF. The CDR3 DNA is TGTGCCAGTAGTATCTTGCAAGGGCGAGCGTACGAGCAGTACTTC.

Many counts were recorded for this clonotype. The chain carries TRBV25-1 and TRBJ2-7, with D possibly TRBD1 on 5 matching bases. The CDR3 loop spans 15 amino acids. CDR1 and CDR2 from the germline V gene are MGHDK and SYGVNS. Trimming left V 2 bases short and J 6 bases short, with 17 bases between. CDR3 residues: CASSERPAGPSEQYF. The CDR3 DNA reads as TGTGCCAGCAGTGAACGCCCTGCAGGGCCATCCGAGCAGTACTTC.

V usage is TRBV7-2 and J usage is TRBJ2-5; 12 bases are a match to TRBD2. The CDR3 loop spans 16 amino acids. V trimming: 5 bases; J trimming: 4 bases; junction bases outside the gene matches: 8. CDR1 SGHTA and CDR2 FQGNSA come from the germline V gene. DNA of the CDR3: TGTGCCAGCAGCCCCACACTAGCGGGAGGAGGAGAGACCCAGTACTTC. This codes for CASSPTLAGGGETQYF.